This entry describes one TCR beta chain. Using immunoSEQ multiplex PCR, the repertoire was profiled, and TCRdb retains in-frame clones only, with some absent. The table records hundreds of thousands of clones, approximately 91% of them present only once. This specimen belongs to a study of blood T cell repertoires in COVID-19. This CDR3 spans 15 amino acids. With 6 bases removed from V and 6 bases from J, the gap between germline ends came to 21 bases. Germline values: CDR1 KGHSH, CDR2 LQKENI. Material for sequencing was peripheral blood. The chain employs TRBV18 and TRBJ2-7, with D possibly being TRBD2 (6 bases). The clonotype comes from a man in his 60s who had recovered from COVID-19. CDR3 residues: CASSSYGTQGGEQYF. The CDR3 DNA sequence: TGTGCCAGCTCCAGCTACGGGACCCAGGGAGGCGAGCAGTACTTC.